These 27 T cell receptor beta chains share one sample of origin, sequenced in a study. The sorted Tregs were CD4+CD25+CD127-/low cells. Adaptor-ligated barcode primers were used to amplify TRBV12-4/TRBJ1-2 clonotypes. Each CDR3 protein is one row after TCRdb ran MiXCR on the multiplex PCR reads. The repertoire holds over 450 distinct CDR3 sequences, with around 5% as singletons. Sequences were obtained from Tregs sorted from blood. Every receptor here comes from a female donor with breast cancer.

This clonotype ranks as large (0.1 to 1%). The gene calls are TRBV12-3 or TRBV12-4 and TRBJ1-2; no reliable D call. CDR3 length: 10 amino acids. The V and J ends lost 5 bases and 5 bases respectively, with 3 bases between them. The DNA of the CDR3 is TGTGCCAGCAGTAGATATGGCTACACCTTC. Amino acid sequence: CASSRYGYTF.

This clonotype qualifies as large. The V gene is TRBV12-3 or TRBV12-4, the J gene TRBJ1-2; D may be TRBD1 (6 bases). This CDR3 is 13 amino acids long. Trimming stripped 5 bases from V and 4 bases from J, with 11 bases between. In nucleotides, the CDR3 is TGTGCCAGCAGTCCGACAGGTTCCTATGGCTACACCTTC. Residues: CASSPTGSYGYTF.

This clonotype is categorized as large. The gene calls are TRBV12-3 or TRBV12-4 and TRBJ1-2, with TRBD1 matching 7 bases. There are 13 residues in the CDR3. With 2 bases clipped from V and 7 bases from J, the junction kept 4 bases outside the gene matches. CDR3 DNA: TGTGCCAGCAGTTTAACAGGGGTAACTGGCTACACCTTC. Residues: CASSLTGVTGYTF.

This clonotype ranks as large. This rearrangement joins TRBV12-3 or TRBV12-4 to TRBJ1-2; tentative D call: TRBD1 (6 bases). The V end was cut by 6 bases, the J end by 0 bases, with 20 bases between. The CDR3 is 17 residues long. The CDR3 is CASSRPNKQGPNYGYTF. In nucleotides, the CDR3 is TGTGCCAGCAGCCGACCTAATAAACAGGGACCTAACTATGGCTACACCTTC.

This clonotype is judged large. The chain uses TRBV12-3 or TRBV12-4 and TRBJ1-2, with D hard to call. The CDR3 loop spans 13 amino acids. The V and J ends lost 3 bases and 4 bases respectively, with 9 bases between them. The CDR3 coding sequence is TGTGCCAGCAGTTTGGGCGGATCCTATGGCTACACCTTC. This translates into CASSLGGSYGYTF.

In its sample, this clonotype ranks as large. The chain employs TRBV12-3 or TRBV12-4 and TRBJ1-2, with D hard to call. The CDR3 has 13 residues. V was pared by 3 bases and J by 6 bases, with 11 bases between. CDR3 sequence reads: CASSLRFPDGYTF. CDR3 DNA sequence: TGTGCCAGCAGTTTGAGGTTTCCGGATGGCTACACCTTC.

This clonotype is judged large (0.1 to 1%). V is TRBV12-3 or TRBV12-4 and J is TRBJ1-2; no firm D call. This CDR3 spans 11 amino acids. Trimming took 4 bases from V and 4 from J, leaving 4 bases between them. CDR3 loop: CASSSGYGYTF. In nucleotides, the CDR3 is TGTGCCAGCAGTTCGGGCTATGGCTACACCTTC.

This clonotype is medium-sized (0.01 to 0.1%) in the sample. The chain carries TRBV12-3 or TRBV12-4 and TRBJ1-2; D gene unclear. This CDR3 has 14 residues. The V gene lost 3 bases and the J gene lost 4 bases, with 12 bases spanning the gap. For the CDR3, the DNA is TGTGCCAGCAGTTTTAGGGAGCGAGGCTATGGCTACACCTTC. This encodes CASSFRERGYGYTF.

By share of the sample, this clonotype is large. V is TRBV12-3 or TRBV12-4 and J is TRBJ1-2, with a tentative D call TRBD1 (5 bases). CDR3 size: 15 residues. Between the trimmed V and J ends, which lost 6 bases and 5 bases, there was a span of 19 bases. This CDR3 is CASRPDSLLGYGYTF. In DNA, the CDR3 is TGTGCCAGCAGGCCCGACAGCCTCCTAGGGTATGGCTACACCTTC.

This clonotype is large within its sample. V usage is TRBV12-3 or TRBV12-4 and J usage is TRBJ1-2; TRBD1 agrees at 7 bases. This CDR3 is built from 15 residues. V was pared by 2 bases and J by 13 bases, with 16 bases of the junction left unmatched. The CDR3 DNA sequence: TGTGCCAGCAGTTTACAAAGACAGGAGACAGGGCCTGGCACCTTC. Protein product: CASSLQRQETGPGTF.

This clonotype showed up just once. The genes are TRBV12-3 or TRBV12-4 and TRBJ1-2; 7 bases map to TRBD1. This CDR3 comprises 13 residues. The V gene end was trimmed by 6 bases and the J gene end by 4 bases; junction bases not matched to a gene: 5. The CDR3, as DNA: TGTGCCAGCAGCCTCGGACAGGCCTATGGCTACACCTTC. This sequence encodes CASSLGQAYGYTF.

Sample share makes this clonotype large. The rearrangement joins TRBV12-3 or TRBV12-4 to TRBJ1-2; D not certain. This CDR3 has 12 amino acids. Trimming removed 0 bases from V and 4 bases from J, with 3 bases in between. The CDR3 nucleotides are TGTGCCAGCAGTTTAGCCTCCTATGGCTACACCTTC. Translation gives CASSLASYGYTF.

By sample fraction, this clonotype is medium-sized. This chain's CDR3 is CASSLGQGGYTF. The CDR3 DNA follows: TGTGCCAGCAGTTTGGGACAGGGCGGCTACACCTTC. This chain joins TRBV12-3 or TRBV12-4 and TRBJ1-2; 9 bases are shared with TRBD1. The ends lost 3 bases at V and 8 bases at J; junction bases unmatched: 1. This CDR3 contains 12 residues.

This clonotype was counted ten times or more. The V gene is TRBV12-3 or TRBV12-4, the J gene TRBJ1-2, with TRBD1 as a possible D gene (5 bases). The CDR3 has 14 residues. Deletions cut 3 bases from V and 5 bases from J, with 13 bases between. The CDR3 loop is CASSLWDRTYGYTF. In DNA, the CDR3 is TGTGCCAGCAGTTTGTGGGACCGCACGTATGGCTACACCTTC.

This clonotype is classed as large. The chain carries TRBV12-3 or TRBV12-4 and TRBJ1-2; D gene uncertain. The CDR3 has 12 residues. Between the trimmed V and J ends, which lost 1 base and 7 bases, there was a span of 7 bases. The CDR3 DNA reads as TGTGCCAGCAGTTTAGTATTGGGTGGCTACACCTTC. Translated: CASSLVLGGYTF.

This clonotype is large (0.1 to 1%) by share. This rearrangement joins TRBV12-3 or TRBV12-4 to TRBJ1-2; tentatively, D is TRBD1 (6 bases). The V gene lost 3 bases and the J gene lost 4 bases, with 15 bases spanning the gap. CDR3 length: 15 amino acids. CDR3 in amino acids: CASSFTLTGFYGYTF. In DNA, the CDR3 is TGTGCCAGCAGTTTCACCCTTACAGGGTTCTATGGCTACACCTTC.

By share, this clonotype ranks as large (0.1 to 1%). The J gene is TRBJ1-2, the V gene TRBV12-3 or TRBV12-4, with D hard to call. The V and J ends lost 5 bases and 5 bases respectively, with 9 bases between them. The CDR3 loop spans 12 amino acids. The DNA of the CDR3 is TGTGCCAGCAGTCAAACAAGTTATGGCTACACCTTC. This codes for CASSQTSYGYTF.

Sample share makes this clonotype large. The chain joins TRBV12-3 or TRBV12-4 to TRBJ1-2; 9 bases line up with TRBD1. J gave up 8 bases and V 3 bases, and 4 bases lay outside the gene matches. The CDR3 consists of 13 residues. The CDR3 protein is CASSLGQGTGYTF. CDR3 coding DNA: TGTGCCAGCAGTTTGGGACAGGGAACGGGCTACACCTTC.

The chain uses TRBV12-3 or TRBV12-4 and TRBJ1-2; TRBD1 matches 8 bases. The J segment lost 6 bases and the V segment lost 3 bases, leaving 9 bases of the junction unmatched. This CDR3 spans 15 amino acids. The CDR3 loop reads CASSFDDRGVNGYTF. CDR3 sequence (DNA): TGTGCCAGCAGTTTCGATGACAGGGGCGTTAATGGCTACACCTTC.

By frequency in the sample, this clonotype is medium-sized. The genes are TRBV12-3 or TRBV12-4 and TRBJ1-2; TRBD1 matches at 9 bases. The CDR3 has 13 residues. J gave up 6 bases and V 5 bases, and 4 bases lay outside the gene matches. CDR3 DNA sequence: TGTGCCAGCAGTAAGGGGACAGGGAATGGCTACACCTTC. This encodes CASSKGTGNGYTF.

This clonotype counts as medium-sized. The rearrangement uses TRBV12-3 or TRBV12-4 and TRBJ1-2, with a possible D match to TRBD1 (6 bases). V was clipped by 5 bases and J by 8 bases, with 12 bases between them. The CDR3 runs 12 residues. The CDR3 loop is CASSNRARGYTF. As DNA, the CDR3 is TGTGCCAGCAGTAACAGGGCTCGCGGCTACACCTTC.

By share, this clonotype ranks as large. The rearrangement uses TRBV12-3 or TRBV12-4 and TRBJ1-2, with unresolved D. Trimming took 5 bases from V and 5 from J, leaving 12 bases between them. The CDR3 length is 13 residues. The CDR3 region is CASSRPGGYGYTF. The DNA for the CDR3 is TGTGCCAGCAGTCGCCCTGGAGGGTATGGCTACACCTTC.

The chain links TRBV12-3 or TRBV12-4 to TRBJ1-2; 7 bases agree with TRBD1. This CDR3 is 14 amino acids long. Germline trimming cut 7 bases from V and 11 bases from J; bases unmatched to any gene: 16. CDR3 sequence (DNA): TGTGCCAGCACCCGGACAGGTGGTTCATGGGCGTACACCTTC. Residues: CASTRTGGSWAYTF.

This clonotype is judged large. The chain uses TRBV12-3 or TRBV12-4 and TRBJ1-2; no reliable D call. V lost 3 bases to trimming and J lost 7 bases, with 9 bases between them. This CDR3 spans 12 amino acids. CDR3 loop: CASSFGLGGYTF. CDR3 DNA: TGTGCCAGCAGTTTTGGGTTGGGTGGCTACACCTTC.

This clonotype is judged large (0.1 to 1%). J is TRBJ1-2 and V is TRBV12-3 or TRBV12-4; D uncertain. The length of the CDR3 is 14 residues. Trimming cost V 3 bases and J 4 bases, with 12 bases left between them. This chain's CDR3 is CASSFTRTTYGYTF. The CDR3 bases are TGTGCCAGCAGTTTTACCCGGACGACCTATGGCTACACCTTC.

This clonotype is large. The chain has TRBV12-3 or TRBV12-4 and TRBJ1-2; D perhaps matches TRBD1 (5 bases). The CDR3 spans 13 residues. Trimming pared 4 bases from V and 10 bases from J, leaving 16 bases between. The DNA of the CDR3 is TGTGCCAGCAGTTCTCCTACGGGACGCTCCTACACCTTC. This encodes CASSSPTGRSYTF.

In this sample, this clonotype is large. The J gene is TRBJ1-2, the V gene TRBV12-3 or TRBV12-4, with D uncertain. V gave up 4 bases and J gave up 0 bases, with 21 bases separating them. This CDR3 contains 18 residues. The CDR3 protein is CASSSSSPGVSANYGYTF. The CDR3 nucleotides are TGTGCCAGCAGTTCTAGCTCGCCAGGTGTCTCGGCTAACTATGGCTACACCTTC.